Described below is a single T cell receptor (beta chain) sequence and its context. Which antigen it targets is not known. The input lacks base qualities; no much larger clone sits a single base away. The method behind the library was 5' RACE. Instrument used: Illumina HiSeq 2500. The second PCR ran for roughly 7 to 11 cycles and used a J-beta primer mix along with a sample-barcoded 5' primer. Each TCR beta cDNA molecule received a unique molecular identifier from a template-switch 5' adaptor carrying 12 random nucleotides. Each sample yielded at least 3 million CDR3-containing paired-end reads. First-strand cDNA was synthesized from all RNA with the Mint cDNA synthesis kit, primed by a TRBC-specific oligonucleotide. All cDNA was treated with uracil-DNA glycosylase and then went through a first 18-cycle PCR with the universal primers M1SS and BC2_uni_R. Processing in the source paper ran as follows. Each sample was normalized by randomly selecting 1 million high-quality reads, each carrying a distinct molecular identifier. Reads sharing molecular identifiers were discarded rather than binned into consensus sequences. MiTCR, set to a Q25 quality threshold and the strictest error-elimination algorithm, was used for CDR3 identification, clonotype clustering and error correction. A nonparametric unseen species model with Euler transformation was used to estimate a lower bound on total TCR beta diversity. TCRdb trimmed public reads at Q25 via fastp, called clones via MiXCR and kept in-frame beta chains. A single entry per CDR3 protein holds the most common genes and DNA from its merged rows. What appears here as the V and J calls and clone size reflects TCRdb's work, not the paper's. The sample table contains hundreds of thousands of distinct CDR3 sequences; only one count was recorded for approximately 50% of them. 30% to 40% of the sample is taken by the ten largest.

This entry belongs to a study of blood T cells in healthy people across ages (dated by TCRdb to 2013 to 2016). Study-level background: Template switching captured roughly one uniquely barcoded TCR beta cDNA molecule per two T cells in model experiments. The study measured age-related changes in TCR beta repertoire diversity using deep sequencing normalized with unique cDNA molecular identifiers. The donors were split into four age groups: young (average about 15 years), middle-aged (roughly 39), aged (roughly 60) and long-lived (approximately 80). Donors of different ages were randomly distributed across sequencing lanes to avoid experimental bias. Using the same blood draw, the study looked at two additional independent replicas of 1 million unique cDNA reads for two donors, one aged 18 to 30 and the other aged 80 or older.

General findings and caveats noted by the study authors: Observed TCR beta diversity per million T cells fell roughly linearly with age, and a significant reduction was already apparent by age roughly 40. A strong correlation was found between observed TCR beta diversity and the percentage of naive T cells measured by flow cytometry. Donor CMV infection status was unknown, potentially confounding age-related changes in expanded clonotypes. Estimates of total diversity from one million sequenced T cells were regarded as lower bounds and underestimates. Compared with the aged group, more naive CD4+ T cells, fewer expanded clones and increased TCR diversity were shown by the long-lived group, suggesting age selection. Since profiling was done on bulk unsorted PBMCs, naive and antigen-experienced compartments could not be conclusively compared.

Systemically healthy Caucasian individuals from Russia, some 40 in total and aged about 6 to 95 years, were included as donors. Each donor gave about 11 milliliters of peripheral blood, drawn into EDTA-treated Vacutainer tubes. Ficoll-Paque density-gradient centrifugation was used to isolate PBMCs, with at least 6.5 million per sample. Total RNA, at least 6 micrograms per sample, was extracted from PBMCs with Trizol reagent. For every donor, flow cytometry on a PBMC aliquot measured the percentage of naive CD45RAhigh/CD27high T cells. The source of this sequence is a man aged 55 to 69 in good health. What was sequenced was blood.

The CDR3 sequence is CASSPAGRSYEQYF. In nucleotides, the sequence is TGTGCCAGCAGTCCAGCGGGGCGCTCCTACGAGCAGTACTTC. The rearrangement joined TRBV6-6 to TRBJ2-7, with TRBD2 matching 7 junction bases. The CDR1 and CDR2 encoded by the germline V gene (reference sequence) are MNHNY and SVGAGI. The CDR3 measures 14 amino acids from cysteine to phenylalanine. The read is trimmed to its CDR3 DNA, 42 bases read in frame from base 1. V is trimmed back by 5 bases and J by 0 bases, and the junction contains 4 bases that no gene match accounts for.